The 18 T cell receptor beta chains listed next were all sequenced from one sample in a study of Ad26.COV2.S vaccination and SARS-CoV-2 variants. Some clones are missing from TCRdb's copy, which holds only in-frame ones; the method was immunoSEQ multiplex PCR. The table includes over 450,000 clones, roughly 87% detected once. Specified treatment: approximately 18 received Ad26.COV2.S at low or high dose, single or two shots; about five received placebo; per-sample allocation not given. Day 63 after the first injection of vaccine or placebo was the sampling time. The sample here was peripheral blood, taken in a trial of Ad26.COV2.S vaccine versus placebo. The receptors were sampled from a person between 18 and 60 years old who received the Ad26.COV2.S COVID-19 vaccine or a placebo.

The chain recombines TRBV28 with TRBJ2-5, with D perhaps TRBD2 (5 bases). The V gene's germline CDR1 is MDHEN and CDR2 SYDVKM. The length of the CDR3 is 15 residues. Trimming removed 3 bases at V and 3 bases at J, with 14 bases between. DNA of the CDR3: TGTGCCAGCAGTTTCTACCTAGCTGATAAAGAGACCCAGTACTTC. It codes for CASSFYLADKETQYF.

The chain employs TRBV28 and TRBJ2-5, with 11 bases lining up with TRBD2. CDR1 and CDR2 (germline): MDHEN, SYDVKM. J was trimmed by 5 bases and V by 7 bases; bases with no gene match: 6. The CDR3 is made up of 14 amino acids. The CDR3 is CASISGRAPETQYF. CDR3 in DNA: TGTGCCAGCATTAGCGGGAGGGCCCCCGAGACCCAGTACTTC.

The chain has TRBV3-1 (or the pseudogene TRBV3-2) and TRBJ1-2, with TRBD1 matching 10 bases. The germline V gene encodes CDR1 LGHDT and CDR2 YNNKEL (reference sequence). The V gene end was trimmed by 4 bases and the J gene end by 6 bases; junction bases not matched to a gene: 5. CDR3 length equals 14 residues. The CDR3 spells CASSPGQGFHGYTF. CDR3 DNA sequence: TGTGCCAGCAGCCCGGGACAGGGGTTCCATGGCTACACCTTC.

CDR3 in DNA: TGTGCCACCAGCAGAGAAAAATATAGCAATCAGCCCCAGCATTTT. As protein: CATSREKYSNQPQHF. The chain links TRBV15 to TRBJ1-5; D is unclear. Germline V gene data show CDR1 as LNHNV and CDR2 as YYDKDF (reference sequence). Trimming pared 0 bases from V and 0 bases from J, leaving 6 bases between. This CDR3 spans 15 amino acids.

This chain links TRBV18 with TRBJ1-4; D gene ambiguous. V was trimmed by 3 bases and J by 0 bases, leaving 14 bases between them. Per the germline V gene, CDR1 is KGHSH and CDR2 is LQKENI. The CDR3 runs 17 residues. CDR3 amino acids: CASSPPGRSATNEKLFF. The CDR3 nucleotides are TGTGCCAGCTCACCCCCGGGCAGAAGTGCAACTAATGAAAAACTGTTTTTT.

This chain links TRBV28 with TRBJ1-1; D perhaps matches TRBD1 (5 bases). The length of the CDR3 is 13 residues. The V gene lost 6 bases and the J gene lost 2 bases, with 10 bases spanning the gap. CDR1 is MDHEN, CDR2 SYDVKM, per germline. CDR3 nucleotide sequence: TGTGCCAGCAGGTGGCAGGGAAACACTGAAGCTTTCTTT. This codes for CASRWQGNTEAFF.

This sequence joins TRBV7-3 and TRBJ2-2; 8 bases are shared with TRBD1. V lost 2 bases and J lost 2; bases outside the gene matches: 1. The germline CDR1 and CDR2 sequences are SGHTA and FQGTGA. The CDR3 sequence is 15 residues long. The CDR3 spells CASSLGTGNTGELFF. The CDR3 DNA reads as TGTGCCAGCAGCTTAGGGACAGGCAACACCGGGGAGCTGTTTTTT.

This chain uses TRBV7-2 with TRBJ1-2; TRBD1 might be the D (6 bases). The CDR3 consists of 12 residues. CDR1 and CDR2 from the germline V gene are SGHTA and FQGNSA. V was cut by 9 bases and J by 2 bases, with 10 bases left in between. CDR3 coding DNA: TGTGCCAGGAGGACAGAAAACTATGGCTACACCTTC. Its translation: CARRTENYGYTF.

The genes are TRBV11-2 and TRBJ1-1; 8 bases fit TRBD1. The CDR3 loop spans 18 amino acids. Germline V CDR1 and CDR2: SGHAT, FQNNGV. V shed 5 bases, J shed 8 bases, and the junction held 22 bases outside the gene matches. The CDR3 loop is CASSPARTGSSQKPEAFF. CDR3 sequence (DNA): TGTGCCAGCAGCCCCGCACGGACAGGGTCCTCTCAGAAGCCAGAAGCTTTCTTT.

The CDR3 loop is CSVDSDPGSHYGYTF. The DNA of the CDR3 is TGCAGCGTTGACTCCGACCCGGGATCACACTATGGCTACACCTTC. The genes are TRBV29-1 and TRBJ1-2; D gene ambiguous. V lost 3 bases and J lost 3, with 17 bases in between. CDR3 length: 15 residues. Germline CDR1 is SQVTM and CDR2 is ANQGSEA.

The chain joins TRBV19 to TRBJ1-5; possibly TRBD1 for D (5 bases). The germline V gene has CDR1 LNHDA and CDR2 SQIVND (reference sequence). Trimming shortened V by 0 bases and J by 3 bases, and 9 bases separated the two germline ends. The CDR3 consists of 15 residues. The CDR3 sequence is CASSIDPGFNQPQHF. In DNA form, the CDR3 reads TGTGCCAGTAGTATAGATCCAGGGTTCAATCAGCCCCAGCATTTT.

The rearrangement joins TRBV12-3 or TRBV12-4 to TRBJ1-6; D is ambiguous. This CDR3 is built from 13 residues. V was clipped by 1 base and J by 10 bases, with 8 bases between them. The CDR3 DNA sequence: TGTGCCAGCAGTTTAGTGCAAGAGTCACCCCTCCACTTT. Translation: CASSLVQESPLHF.

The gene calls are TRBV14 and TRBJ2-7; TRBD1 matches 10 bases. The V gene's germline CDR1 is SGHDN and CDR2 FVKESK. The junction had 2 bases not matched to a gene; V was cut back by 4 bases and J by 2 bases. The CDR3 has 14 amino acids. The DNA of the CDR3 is TGTGCCAGCAGCCCTGGGACAGGGGCCTACGAGCAGTACTTC. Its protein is CASSPGTGAYEQYF.

CDR3 residues: CASSERGRPFISSYNSPLHF. In DNA form, the CDR3 reads TGTGCCAGCAGTGAAAGGGGGAGGCCATTTATTAGCTCCTATAATTCACCCCTCCACTTT. V is TRBV6-1 and J is TRBJ1-6; tentatively, D is TRBD1 (6 bases). The length of the CDR3 is 20 residues. The V gene's germline CDR1 is MNHNS and CDR2 SASEGT. The V end was cut by 2 bases, the J end by 0 bases, with 20 bases between.

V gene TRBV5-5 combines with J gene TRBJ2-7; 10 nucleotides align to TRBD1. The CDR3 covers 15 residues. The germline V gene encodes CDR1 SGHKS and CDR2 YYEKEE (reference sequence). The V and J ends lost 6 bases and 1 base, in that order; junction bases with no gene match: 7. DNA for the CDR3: TGTGCCAGCATCCTCGACAGGGGGCTTTCCTACGAGCAGTACTTC. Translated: CASILDRGLSYEQYF.

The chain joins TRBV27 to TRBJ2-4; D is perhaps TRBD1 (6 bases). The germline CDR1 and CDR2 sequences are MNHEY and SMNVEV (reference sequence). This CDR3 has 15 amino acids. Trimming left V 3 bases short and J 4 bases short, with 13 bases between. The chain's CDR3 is CASSFLQGGKNIQYF. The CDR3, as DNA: TGTGCCAGCAGTTTTTTACAGGGTGGAAAAAACATTCAGTACTTC.

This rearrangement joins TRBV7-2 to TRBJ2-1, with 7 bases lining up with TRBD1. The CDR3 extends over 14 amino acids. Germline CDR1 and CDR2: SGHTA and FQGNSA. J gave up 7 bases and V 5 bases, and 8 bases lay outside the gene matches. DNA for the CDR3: TGTGCCAGCAGCCCCAGGACAGGTTCAAATGAGCAGTTCTTC. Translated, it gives CASSPRTGSNEQFF. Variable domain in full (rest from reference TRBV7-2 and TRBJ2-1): GAGVSQSPSNKVTEKGKDVELRCDPISGHTALYWYRQSLGQGLEFLIYFQGNSAPDKSGLPSDRFSAERTGGSVSTLTIQRTQQEDSAVYLCASSPRTGSNEQFFGPGTRLTVL.

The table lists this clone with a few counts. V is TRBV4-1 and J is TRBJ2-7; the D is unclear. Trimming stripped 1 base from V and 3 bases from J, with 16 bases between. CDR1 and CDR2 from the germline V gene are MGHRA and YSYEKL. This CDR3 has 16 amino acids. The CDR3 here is CASSQVIKSWVYEQYF. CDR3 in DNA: TGCGCCAGCAGCCAAGTTATTAAATCCTGGGTCTACGAGCAGTACTTC.